The present T cell receptor (beta chain) was sequenced within a study of cytomegalovirus exposure and HLA in healthy donors. Study context: The roughly 700 first-cohort repertoires and the 95 to 150 validation repertoires shared the same platform, a later analysis reported.

Generated by immunoSEQ multiplex PCR, the TCRdb table keeps only in-frame clones and is missing some. The table has about 63,000 clones, more than 80% seen once. The V segment lost 6 bases and the J segment 7 bases; nucleotides outside the gene matches: 8. The CDR3 loop spans 13 amino acids. Germline CDR1 and CDR2: LNHDA and SQIVND (reference sequence). This receptor was identified in a woman aged 18-29 years in good health and CMV-seronegative. This chain joins TRBV19 and TRBJ1-2; 7 positions match TRBD1. Specimen: PBMCs. The CDR3 DNA is TGTGCCAGTAGGCCACAGGGGAGAAGTGGCTACACCTTC. Its protein is CASRPQGRSGYTF. Full variable domain (outside the CDR3, taken from reference TRBV19 and TRBJ1-2): DGGITQSPKYLFRKEGQNVTLSCEQNLNHDAMYWYRQDPGQGLRLIYYSQIVNDFQKGDIAEGYSVSREKKESFPLTVTSAQKNPTAFYLCASRPQGRSGYTFGSGTRLTVV.